A single sample is the source of the 20 T cell receptor beta chains below, sequenced in a study of OX40 agonist ivuxolimab in advanced cancers. Assay used: immunoSEQ multiplex PCR; TCRdb lists only in-frame clones, some missing. The sample includes around 84,000 clones, approximately 90% of them seen just once. This material consisted of CD4+ or CD8+ T cells sorted from blood, taken in a trial of the OX40 agonist ivuxolimab. The receptors originated from an adult with an advanced solid tumor such as melanoma, head and neck, liver or kidney cancer.

V usage is TRBV28 and J usage is TRBJ1-2; the D gene is possibly TRBD1 (6 bases). Germline V gene lookup returns CDR1 MDHEN and CDR2 SYDVKM. The CDR3 contains 11 residues. Trimming shortened V by 8 bases and J by 3 bases, and 7 bases separated the two germline ends. CDR3 bases: TGTGCCAGCGGGGGGCACTATGGCTACACCTTC. It translates to CASGGHYGYTF.

CDR3 amino acids: CASSPGLVTDTQYF. CDR3 DNA: TGTGCCAGCAGCCCCGGACTAGTGACAGATACGCAGTATTTT. The chain uses TRBV9 and TRBJ2-3, with 7 bases fitting TRBD2. V lost 4 bases, J lost 3 bases, and 5 bases stayed unmatched. Germline CDR1 and CDR2: SGDLS and YYNGEE. The CDR3 has 14 residues.

The J gene is TRBJ2-4, the V gene TRBV28, with D perhaps TRBD1 or TRBD2 (5 bases each). Germline V gene sequence: CDR1 MDHEN, CDR2 SYDVKM. Deletions cut 4 bases from V and 7 bases from J, with 11 bases between. The CDR3 consists of 13 residues. The chain's CDR3 is CASSWVGENIQYF. As DNA, the CDR3 is TGTGCCAGCAGTTGGGTAGGGGAGAACATTCAGTACTTC.

In DNA, the CDR3 is TGTGCCAGCAGTAGGGGGCAAGGATATGGCTACACCTTC. It is translated as CASSRGQGYGYTF. The chain couples TRBV11-3 to TRBJ1-2; TRBD1 matches 7 bases. CDR3 length equals 13 residues. V was clipped by 6 bases and J by 5 bases; unmatched bases: 6. The germline CDR1 and CDR2 sequences are SGHNT and YENEEA.

This clone appeared once. This chain joins TRBV5-4 and TRBJ2-1; TRBD2 agrees at 12 bases. V was pared by 5 bases and J by 4 bases, with 1 base of the junction left unmatched. Per the germline V gene, CDR1 is SGHNT and CDR2 is YYREEE (reference sequence). The CDR3 sequence is 14 residues long. The CDR3 spells CASRLAGGYNEQFF. The CDR3 region has the DNA TGTGCCAGCAGACTAGCGGGAGGTTACAATGAGCAGTTCTTC.

As DNA, the CDR3 is TGTGCCAGCAGCTTGGGACAGCCCTTCTCTGGAAACACCATATATTTT. Translation gives CASSLGQPFSGNTIYF. The rearrangement links TRBV7-9 to TRBJ1-3, with 7 nucleotides matching TRBD1. The CDR3 is made up of 16 amino acids. From germline, CDR1 is SEHNR and CDR2 FQNEAQ (reference sequence). V trimming: 3 bases; J trimming: 0 bases; junction bases outside the gene matches: 5.

J is TRBJ2-5 and V is TRBV7-9; 7 bases agree with TRBD2. The V and J ends lost 7 bases and 2 bases, in that order; junction bases with no gene match: 7. Per the germline V gene, CDR1 is SEHNR and CDR2 is FQNEAQ (reference sequence). The CDR3 has 14 residues. The chain's CDR3 is CASNRAGYQETQYF. For the CDR3, the DNA is TGTGCCAGCAACCGAGCGGGATATCAAGAGACCCAGTACTTC.

The rearrangement uses TRBV20-1 and TRBJ2-7; no definite D call. From germline, CDR1 is DFQATT and CDR2 SNEGSKA (reference sequence). V was trimmed by 4 bases and J by 3 bases, leaving 7 bases between them. CDR3 length: 11 amino acids. The CDR3 protein is CSATNYYEQYF. The CDR3 nucleotides read TGCAGTGCTACCAATTACTACGAGCAGTACTTC.

The genes are TRBV5-3 and TRBJ1-2, with 7 bases fitting TRBD1. Being an ORF, TRBV5-3 has a function that is uncertain. V lost 4 bases to trimming and J lost 0 bases; unmatched junction nucleotides: 18. This CDR3 has 19 residues. The CDR3 DNA sequence: TGTGCCAGAAGCCCCCACATCGGCGGCAGGGGGGGGTCTAACTATGGCTACACCTTC. It encodes CARSPHIGGRGGSNYGYTF.

V and J are TRBV7-2 and TRBJ2-1, with no clear D. Trimming cost V 0 bases and J 8 bases, with 2 bases left between them. The CDR3 runs to 11 residues. Germline-derived CDR1 and CDR2 are SGHTA and FQGNSA. In nucleotides, the CDR3 is TGTGCCAGCAGCTTAGCAGATGAGCAGTTCTTC. Amino acids: CASSLADEQFF.

This chain uses TRBV5-5 with TRBJ1-4; D might be TRBD1 (5 bases). Germline V lookup: CDR1 SGHKS, CDR2 YYEKEE (reference sequence). This CDR3 comprises 14 residues. Trimming took 0 bases from V and 5 from J, leaving 8 bases between them. CDR3 nucleotide sequence: TGTGCCAGCAGCTTGGGGGGGAACAATGAAAAACTGTTTTTT. Amino acids: CASSLGGNNEKLFF.

The chain joins TRBV28 to TRBJ2-3, with 9 bases identical to TRBD1. The germline CDR1 and CDR2 sequences are MDHEN and SYDVKM. This CDR3 has 16 residues. Germline trimming cut 5 bases from V and 5 bases from J; bases unmatched to any gene: 11. CDR3 in DNA: TGTGCCAGCAGTACTTGGACAGGGGCGCAGAAAGATACGCAGTATTTT. Its translation: CASSTWTGAQKDTQYF.

This clone was recorded once. This rearrangement joins TRBV23-1 to TRBJ2-5, with 7 bases that match TRBD1. TRBV23-1 is an open reading frame whose function is uncertain. The J segment lost 2 bases and the V segment lost 2 bases, leaving 5 bases of the junction unmatched. This CDR3 contains 15 residues. CDR3 sequence reads: CASSQPGTEQETQYF. The CDR3 region has the DNA TGCGCCAGCAGTCAACCCGGGACAGAACAAGAGACCCAGTACTTC.

The chain has TRBV5-4 and TRBJ1-2; 8 bases are shared with TRBD1. After removal of 4 bases from V and 7 bases from J, the junction contained 15 bases not matched to a gene. CDR3 size: 16 residues. In germline, CDR1 is SGHNT, CDR2 YYREEE (reference sequence). The CDR3 bases are TGTGCCAGCAGCCCTCGACAGGGGCCCCCCTTTAGTGGCTACACCTTC. This sequence encodes CASSPRQGPPFSGYTF.

V usage is TRBV19 and J usage is TRBJ1-5, with D possibly being TRBD1 (6 bases). There are 12 residues in the CDR3. Germline CDR1 and CDR2: LNHDA and SQIVND (reference sequence). Trimming pared 5 bases from V and 12 bases from J, leaving 14 bases between. The CDR3 coding sequence is TGTGCCAGTAGTCGCCGGGACACCTACCAGCATTTT. Translation gives CASSRRDTYQHF.

The chain couples TRBV5-1 to TRBJ2-2, with a weak D call TRBD2 (5 bases). The CDR3 spans 15 residues. Germline V gives CDR1 SGHRS, CDR2 YFSETQ. Trimming cost V 0 bases and J 7 bases, with 13 bases left between them. The CDR3 DNA sequence: TGCGCCAGCAGCTTGGACCCGGGGTCCAACGGGGAGCTGTTTTTT. It yields the protein CASSLDPGSNGELFF.

The V gene is TRBV2, the J gene TRBJ2-5; no definite D call. V was trimmed by 6 bases and J by 2 bases, leaving 16 bases between them. CDR1 is SNHLY, CDR2 FYNNEI, per germline. The length of the CDR3 is 15 residues. The DNA for the CDR3 is TGTGCCAGCAGGAGGTTCTCCCTGCCTCAAGAGACCCAGTACTTC. The encoded protein is CASRRFSLPQETQYF.

The V gene is TRBV9, the J gene TRBJ2-2; D might be TRBD2 (6 bases). V shed 6 bases and J shed 4 bases, with 19 bases lying between them. The CDR3 covers 16 residues. From germline, CDR1 is SGDLS and CDR2 YYNGEE. The CDR3: CASTPRGAGTTGELFF. CDR3 nucleotide sequence: TGTGCCAGCACTCCCCGCGGGGCTGGGACCACCGGGGAGCTGTTTTTT. Complete variable domain (other parts from reference TRBV9 and TRBJ2-2): DSGVTQTPKHLITATGQRVTLRCSPRSGDLSVYWYQQSLDQGLQFLIQYYNGEERAKGNILERFSAQQFPDLHSELNLSSLELGDSALYFCASTPRGAGTTGELFFGEGSRLTVL.

The chain employs TRBV27 and TRBJ2-7; D possibly corresponds to TRBD1 (6 bases). The CDR3 spans 14 residues. CDR1 and CDR2 from the germline V gene are MNHEY and SMNVEV (reference sequence). Between the trimmed V and J ends, which lost 3 bases and 3 bases, there was a span of 12 bases. The CDR3 region is CASSFSQGFYEQYF. The CDR3 coding sequence is TGTGCCAGCAGTTTCTCACAGGGATTCTACGAGCAGTACTTC.

The V call is TRBV5-1, the J call TRBJ2-2; 11 nucleotides agree with TRBD2. Germline CDR1 reads SGHRS; CDR2 reads YFSETQ. The CDR3 spans 16 residues. V was pared by 3 bases and J by 0 bases, with 1 base of the junction left unmatched. CDR3 amino acids: CASSWGLAANTGELFF. For the CDR3, the DNA is TGCGCCAGCAGCTGGGGACTAGCGGCGAACACCGGGGAGCTGTTTTTT.